This T cell receptor (beta chain) is drawn from a study of T-cell memory formation after mild COVID-19 (dated by TCRdb to the early 2020s). With regard to the full study: TCR sequence clusters from the two donors were largely donor specific. In a couple of donors, T-cell clones that expanded and contracted after mild COVID-19 were tracked by sequencing TCRalpha and TCRbeta repertoires over time. Two young, previously healthy adult volunteers, one female and one male, were included in the cohort.

PBMCs were isolated by Ficoll-Paque density gradient centrifugation. From its cysteine to its phenylalanine, the CDR3 spans 15 amino acids. Only CDR3 DNA remains: 45 bases, in frame from the first base. V is reduced by 7 bases and J by 2 bases, leaving a spacing of 17 bases between them. For CDR1 and CDR2, the germline V gene lists MDHEN and SYDVKM. Points the paper makes about the study in general: Contracting CD4+ clones were found mainly in CM and EM memory subsets, while CD8+ clones were enriched in EMRA. Some responding clones were found in pre-infection memory, which suggests that pre-existing cross-reactive memory T cells took part in the SARS-CoV-2 response. Clones contracting from day 15 to 85 had balanced CD4/CD8 phenotypes, while a second wave expanding from day 15 to 37 was biased towards CD4+. Whether the second-wave clones peaking on day 37 were SARS-CoV-2 specific was not confirmed. Only two mild cases were covered by the study, and larger cohorts that include severe cases with pre-infection samples were considered necessary.

The sequencing machine was an Illumina NovaSeq 6000. TCRalpha and TCRbeta cDNA libraries were constructed by 5'RACE with constant-segment primers, with sample barcodes and unique molecular identifiers being introduced. Trizol reagent was used to extract RNA from every sample. The libraries were amplified in two PCR steps, and the second step added a second sample barcode and Illumina TruSeq adapters. Libraries were sequenced on an Illumina NovaSeq with 2 x 150 bp paired-end reads. In the source study's methods: Demultiplexing of reads and collapsing into UMI-guided consensus sequences were performed with migec v1.2.7. Using mixcr v2.1.11, UMI consensuses were aligned to TRA and TRB V and J templates and then assembled into clonotypes. A clonotype was counted as expanded or contracted only when both edgeR and NoisET called the clonotype significant, with the noise models trained on biological replicates. edgeR calls used a false discovery rate-adjusted p below 0.01 and a log2 fold-change threshold of 1. As an exploratory analysis of dynamics, max-normalized trajectories of the 1000 most abundant clonotypes were examined with PCA combined with hierarchical clustering. Each responding clone was given a CD4 or CD8 phenotype based on the CD4+ and CD8+ repertoires, which had been sequenced separately. TCRdb applied fastp at Q25 and MiXCR to the public reads, then kept only in-frame beta chains. When rows share a CDR3 protein, they turn into one entry using the most common DNA and genes. The V and J calls were not made by the authors but by TCRdb's processing. The sample table contains 350,000 to 400,000 distinct CDR3 sequences; only one count was recorded for approximately 15% of them. The top ten constitute roughly a fifth of the sample.

A note on this clonotype: Which antigen it targets is not known. No quality values exist for individual bases; no much larger clone is one base distant.

The TCR comes from a man younger than 30 who had mild COVID-19 (a few samples of this study predate the infection). The sample titles of this study are shuffled in the database, so cell type and time point are left out; the donor was told from shared clones. The sequenced sample was PBMCs or a T cell subset sorted from them (not recorded which). The chain is assembled from TRBV28 and TRBJ2-5, with the D gene not clear enough to name. Here is the DNA: TGTGCCAGCACCCCTACCGTCAGGCTACAAGAGACCCAGTACTTC. It translates to CASTPTVRLQETQYF.